The clone carrying this TCR beta chain has only a few counts. Its antigen is not identified. The limits of the CDR3 on the DNA are not certain, so only TCRdb's listed CDR3 is given. Time point given: newly diagnosed GD, antithyroid drugs for less than 3 months. Following extraction of RNA from PBMCs, that RNA was used to make the TCR library. The collection involved drawing around 8.5 milliliters of peripheral blood into EDTA tubes. This specimen comes from a study of regulatory T cells in long-lasting Graves disease. 14 amino acids form the CDR3, both terminal residues included. Germline CDR1 and CDR2: SGHVS and FQNEAQ. The study, taken as a whole, reports: Persistent disease exhibited a predilection for TRBV28, TRBJ1-2 and TRBJ2-5.

Sequencing libraries for TCR beta were prepared with iRepertoire HTBI primers and Arm-PCR of CDR3 regions. Each CDR3 protein is one row after TCRdb ran MiXCR on the multiplex PCR reads. This repertoire shows roughly 420,000 distinct CDR3 sequences, about 15% found once; its top ten account for about 10%. The same data also went into a second study, on T cells in Graves' hyperthyroidism and ophthalmopathy. That source notes: Newly diagnosed hyperthyroidism patients aged 18 to 65 years had disease lasting under 2 months.

Here the sequenced sample was peripheral blood mononuclear cells (PBMCs), taken at new diagnosis, from a patient treated with antithyroid drugs. The chain recombines TRBV7-8 with TRBJ1-2; the table assigns TRBD1, which was not confirmed against the DNA. This TCR derives from a woman between 25 and 40 years old with Graves disease. CDR3 loop: CASSSGWGRGSLSF.